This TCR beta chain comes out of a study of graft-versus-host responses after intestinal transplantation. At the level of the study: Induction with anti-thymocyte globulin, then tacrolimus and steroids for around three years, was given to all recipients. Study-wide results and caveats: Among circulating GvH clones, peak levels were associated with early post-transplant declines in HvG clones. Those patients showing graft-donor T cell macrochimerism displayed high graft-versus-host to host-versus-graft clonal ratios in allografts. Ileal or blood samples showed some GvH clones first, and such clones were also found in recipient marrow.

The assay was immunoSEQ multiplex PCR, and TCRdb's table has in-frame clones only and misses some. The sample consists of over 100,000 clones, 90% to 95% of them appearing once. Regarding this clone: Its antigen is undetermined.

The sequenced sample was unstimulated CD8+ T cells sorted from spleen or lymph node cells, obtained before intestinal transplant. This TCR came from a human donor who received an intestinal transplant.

The CDR3 DNA reads as TGTGCCAGCAGCTTAGTTATGAGGGGGAACACTGAAGCTTTCTTT. Its translation is CASSLVMRGNTEAFF. V is TRBV7-9 and J is TRBJ1-1; D may be TRBD1 (5 bases). CDR1 is SEHNR, CDR2 FQNEAQ, per germline (reference sequence). With 1 base removed from V and 1 base from J, the gap between germline ends came to 10 bases. CDR3 size: 15 residues. The variable domain in full, completed from reference TRBV7-9 and TRBJ1-1, reads DTGVSQNPRHKITKRGQNVTFRCDPISEHNRLYWYRQTLGQGPEFLTYFQNEAQLEKSRLLSDRFSAERPKGSFSTLEIQRTEQGDSAMYLCASSLVMRGNTEAFFGQGTRLTVV.